This passage covers 7 T cell receptor beta chains from one sample sequenced in a study of blood T cells in healthy people across ages. Sample-barcoded 5' priming and a J-beta primer mix drove a second PCR of roughly 6 to 12 cycles. TCRdb itself ran the 5' RACE reads through MiXCR, one entry per CDR3 protein. The sample records over 1.5 million distinct CDR3 sequences, roughly 50% being singletons. The material sequenced was blood. The receptors were sampled from a woman aged 40-49 years in good health.

A few counts support this clonotype. The chain links TRBV29-1 to TRBJ2-5; D may be TRBD1 (5 bases). V was shortened by 5 bases and J by 3 bases, with 10 bases between the two germline ends. This CDR3 is 12 amino acids long. Germline loops: CDR1 SQVTM, CDR2 ANQGSEA. CDR3 sequence (DNA): TGCAGCGTTCGTGTCAGGGAAGAGACCCAGTACTTC. Its translation: CSVRVREETQYF.

V usage is TRBV25-1 and J usage is TRBJ1-1; D gene uncertain. CDR1 is MGHDK, CDR2 SYGVNS, per germline. This CDR3 comprises 13 residues. Trimming left V 6 bases short and J 3 bases short, with 11 bases between. Here the CDR3 reads CASRNRRHTEAFF. The CDR3 DNA reads as TGTGCCAGCAGAAATAGGAGGCACACTGAAGCTTTCTTT.

The J gene is TRBJ1-6, the V gene TRBV12-3 or TRBV12-4; D call uncertain. The V end was cut by 6 bases, the J end by 14 bases, with 20 bases between. This CDR3 spans 14 amino acids. CDR3 in amino acids: CASSPGRYNQALHF. Here the CDR3 DNA reads TGTGCCAGCAGCCCCGGACGGTACAATCAGGCCCTCCACTTT.

The J gene is TRBJ2-1, the V gene TRBV9; TRBD2 is a possible D gene (6 bases). Looked up from germline, CDR1 is SGDLS and CDR2 is YYNGEE. Trimming left V 4 bases short and J 7 bases short, with 21 bases between. This CDR3 spans 16 amino acids. The CDR3 sequence: CASSLNAGGRQNEQFF. The CDR3 bases are TGTGCCAGCAGCCTTAACGCAGGAGGGCGTCAGAATGAGCAGTTCTTC.

This clonotype was seen repeatedly, ten times or more. The J gene is TRBJ2-1, the V gene TRBV4-2, with 7 bases fitting TRBD1. This CDR3 has 15 amino acids. Germline-derived CDR1 and CDR2 are LGHNA and YNFKEQ. V was pared by 1 base and J by 3 bases, with 3 bases of the junction left unmatched. CDR3 amino acids: CASSQGDRDYNEQFF. In nucleotides, the CDR3 is TGTGCCAGCAGCCAAGGCGACAGGGACTACAATGAGCAGTTCTTC.

This clonotype turned up a few times. The chain has TRBV4-2 and TRBJ2-3; possibly TRBD2 for D (6 bases). Trimming left V 4 bases short and J 2 bases short, with 13 bases between. Germline V lookup: CDR1 LGHNA, CDR2 YNFKEQ. The CDR3 spans 15 residues. In DNA, the CDR3 is TGTGCCAGCAGCCGGGGGGACCGAGACACAGATACGCAGTATTTT. This translates into CASSRGDRDTDTQYF.

The CDR3 protein is CSARRLSGGFSSTDTQYF. CDR3 coding DNA: TGCAGTGCTAGACGGCTTAGCGGGGGATTTAGTAGCACAGATACGCAGTATTTT. The chain couples TRBV20-1 to TRBJ2-3, with 9 bases fitting TRBD2. Germline lookup yields CDR1 DFQATT and CDR2 SNEGSKA (reference sequence). CDR3 length equals 18 residues. V was pared by 2 bases and J by 0 bases, with 12 bases of the junction left unmatched.